This is a list of T cell receptor beta chains from one sample in a study of post-analysis software for immune sequencing data. TCRdb fed the PCR reads into MiXCR, producing one record per CDR3 protein. The table shows 650,000 to 900,000 distinct CDR3 sequences, with around 42% occurring only once. The material sequenced was blood. The receptors come from a girl aged 10-17 years with multiple sclerosis. The CDR3 runs from the conserved cysteine through the conserved F or W. A D gene is named only where the DNA matches it firmly. Size is omitted from some rows. Given values are once, few, many or a class for expanded clones.

v_gene: TRBV5-1
j_gene: TRBJ2-7
abundance: NA
d_gene: TRBD2
CDR3nt: TGCGCCAGCAGCAGCGGACTAGCGGGCTTGACCTACGAGCAGTACTTC
CDR3aa: CASSSGLAGLTYEQYF

v_gene: TRBV12-3/TRBV12-4
j_gene: TRBJ1-1
abundance: NA
d_gene: NA
CDR3nt: TGTGCCGGCAGTTTTGGGGCGGGGGTTACTGAAGCTTTCTTT
CDR3aa: CAGSFGAGVTEAFF

v_gene: TRBV6-1
j_gene: TRBJ2-1
abundance: NA
d_gene: NA
CDR3nt: TGTGCCAGCAAATTCCTGACCTTGGGGGCCAATGAGCAGTTCTTC
CDR3aa: CASKFLTLGANEQFF

v_gene: TRBV20-1
j_gene: TRBJ2-7
abundance: few
d_gene: NA
CDR3nt: TGCAGTGCTAGAGTCCCTGGACCCTACTACGAGCAGTACTTC
CDR3aa: CSARVPGPYYEQYF

v_gene: TRBV28
j_gene: TRBJ2-7
abundance: few
d_gene: TRBD2
CDR3nt: TGTGCCAGCAGTCTGCGGGAGCTCTCCTACGAGCAGTACTTC
CDR3aa: CASSLRELSYEQYF

v_gene: TRBV20-1
j_gene: TRBJ2-3
abundance: NA
d_gene: NA
CDR3nt: TGCAGTGCTAGACTGGCAGATACGCAGTATTTT
CDR3aa: CSARLADTQYF

v_gene: TRBV20-1
j_gene: TRBJ2-5
abundance: few
d_gene: TRBD2
CDR3nt: TGCAGTGCCACTCCGGGAGCGGGGGGCGACCAAGAGACCCAGTACTTC
CDR3aa: CSATPGAGGDQETQYF

v_gene: TRBV15
j_gene: TRBJ2-1
abundance: few
d_gene: TRBD2
CDR3nt: TGTGCCACCAGCAGAGTCCCGACTAGCGGGATGGGGCATGAGCAGTTCTTC
CDR3aa: CATSRVPTSGMGHEQFF

v_gene: TRBV19
j_gene: TRBJ1-5
abundance: NA
d_gene: NA
CDR3nt: TGTGCCAGTCAGGGTACAAATCAGCCCCAGCATTTT
CDR3aa: CASQGTNQPQHF

v_gene: TRBV7-2
j_gene: TRBJ2-5
abundance: few
d_gene: TRBD2
CDR3nt: TGTGCCAGCAGCTTAGGCCCGACTAGCGGGCAAGAGACCCAGTACTTC
CDR3aa: CASSLGPTSGQETQYF

v_gene: TRBV12-3/TRBV12-4
j_gene: TRBJ1-1
abundance: NA
d_gene: NA
CDR3nt: TGTGCCACCGCCGACGAACTCTTCTCTGAAGCTTTCTTT
CDR3aa: CATADELFSEAFF

v_gene: TRBV7-9
j_gene: TRBJ2-3
abundance: NA
d_gene: NA
CDR3nt: TGTGCCAGCACTCCAGGGAGTCAGACAGATACGCAGTATTTT
CDR3aa: CASTPGSQTDTQYF

v_gene: TRBV10-3
j_gene: TRBJ2-1
abundance: NA
d_gene: NA
CDR3nt: TGTGCCATCAGTGCCCCGGGACAAACAAATGAGCAGTTCTTC
CDR3aa: CAISAPGQTNEQFF

v_gene: TRBV29-1
j_gene: TRBJ2-1
abundance: few
d_gene: NA
CDR3nt: TGCAGCGTCGCCTATCGCGGACGGTCCTACAATGAGCAGTTCTTC
CDR3aa: CSVAYRGRSYNEQFF

v_gene: TRBV6-5
j_gene: TRBJ2-2
abundance: NA
d_gene: NA
CDR3nt: TGTGCCAGCAGACTGGGACTCTCCGGGGAGCTGTTTTTT
CDR3aa: CASRLGLSGELFF

v_gene: TRBV10-3
j_gene: TRBJ2-7
abundance: NA
d_gene: TRBD2
CDR3nt: TGTGCCATCAGTCGGGGGGAGGGGTTCTACGAGCAGTACTTC
CDR3aa: CAISRGEGFYEQYF

v_gene: TRBV4-1
j_gene: TRBJ2-5
abundance: NA
d_gene: NA
CDR3nt: TGCGCCAGCAGCCTATCAGGGAGTTGGGAGACCCAGTACTTC
CDR3aa: CASSLSGSWETQYF

v_gene: TRBV29-1
j_gene: TRBJ2-3
abundance: NA
d_gene: TRBD2
CDR3nt: TGCAGCGTTTGTGCGGGAGGGCCCCCAGCAGATACGCAGTATTTT
CDR3aa: CSVCAGGPPADTQYF

v_gene: TRBV4-1
j_gene: TRBJ1-1
abundance: NA
d_gene: NA
CDR3nt: TGCGCCAGCGCCAACAAGAACACTGAAGCTTTCTTT
CDR3aa: CASANKNTEAFF

v_gene: TRBV28
j_gene: TRBJ1-2
abundance: few
d_gene: TRBD1
CDR3nt: TGTGCCAGCAGTCCGGGGACAGCCCATGGCGCCCCCTATGGCTACACCTTC
CDR3aa: CASSPGTAHGAPYGYTF

v_gene: TRBV2
j_gene: TRBJ1-4
abundance: NA
d_gene: NA
CDR3nt: TGTGCCAGCAGGCGGTTACAGGGTATTAATGAAAAACTGTTTTTT
CDR3aa: CASRRLQGINEKLFF

v_gene: TRBV2
j_gene: TRBJ2-7
abundance: NA
d_gene: NA
CDR3nt: TGTGCCAGCAGTCCGTGGCGGGATCCCCAGGACGAGCAGTACTTC
CDR3aa: CASSPWRDPQDEQYF

v_gene: TRBV7-2
j_gene: TRBJ2-7
abundance: NA
d_gene: TRBD1
CDR3nt: TGTGCCAGCAGCGGACAGGGAAACTCCTACGAGCAGTACTTC
CDR3aa: CASSGQGNSYEQYF

v_gene: TRBV24-1
j_gene: TRBJ2-4
abundance: once
d_gene: NA
CDR3nt: TGTGCCACCAGTGCCCGGGACGTCGAAAACATTCAGTACTTC
CDR3aa: CATSARDVENIQYF

v_gene: TRBV27
j_gene: TRBJ1-5
abundance: NA
d_gene: TRBD1
CDR3nt: TGTGCCAGCAGTCCCTGGGGGACAGGGGACCCATATAGCAATCAGCCCCAGCATTTT
CDR3aa: CASSPWGTGDPYSNQPQHF

v_gene: TRBV6-2/TRBV6-3
j_gene: TRBJ2-1
abundance: few
d_gene: NA
CDR3nt: TGTGCCAGCAGTTCGCGCAGGGACGGGCGAAGGGAGCAGTTCTTC
CDR3aa: CASSSRRDGRREQFF

v_gene: TRBV12-3/TRBV12-4
j_gene: TRBJ2-7
abundance: many
d_gene: NA
CDR3nt: TGTGCCAGCAGTTTAGGGACAGCCTCCTACGAGCAGTACTTC
CDR3aa: CASSLGTASYEQYF

v_gene: TRBV29-1
j_gene: TRBJ2-3
abundance: few
d_gene: TRBD2
CDR3nt: TGCAGCGTTTACAGCGGGAGGAGCACAGATACGCAGTATTTT
CDR3aa: CSVYSGRSTDTQYF

v_gene: TRBV5-1
j_gene: TRBJ2-7
abundance: few
d_gene: NA
CDR3nt: TGCGCCAGCAGCTTTAGTACAGGGACCAACGAGCAGTACTTC
CDR3aa: CASSFSTGTNEQYF

v_gene: TRBV9
j_gene: TRBJ2-5
abundance: few
d_gene: TRBD2
CDR3nt: TGTGCCAGCAGCGAGAGCGGGGCTCAAGAGACCCAGTACTTC
CDR3aa: CASSESGAQETQYF

v_gene: TRBV11-2
j_gene: TRBJ1-5
abundance: NA
d_gene: NA
CDR3nt: TGTGCCAGCAGCCGGGGGACCCGGGAGCCCCAGCATTTT
CDR3aa: CASSRGTREPQHF

v_gene: TRBV27
j_gene: TRBJ2-7
abundance: NA
d_gene: TRBD1
CDR3nt: TGTGCCAGCAGTTACTACCTCCCTAACAGGGGCCCATACGAGCAGTACTTC
CDR3aa: CASSYYLPNRGPYEQYF

v_gene: TRBV7-2
j_gene: TRBJ2-4
abundance: NA
d_gene: TRBD2
CDR3nt: TGTGCCAGCAGCTTAGCAAGCGGGGGCGGGAACATTCAGTACTTC
CDR3aa: CASSLASGGGNIQYF

v_gene: TRBV18
j_gene: TRBJ2-1
abundance: once
d_gene: NA
CDR3nt: TGTACCAGCTCACCAGTCCAGACCGAGGGTGAGCAGTTCTTC
CDR3aa: CTSSPVQTEGEQFF

v_gene: TRBV4-3
j_gene: TRBJ2-5
abundance: NA
d_gene: NA
CDR3nt: TGCGCCAGCAGCCAAGATAGAGACAACCAAGAGACCCAGTACTTC
CDR3aa: CASSQDRDNQETQYF

v_gene: TRBV12-3/TRBV12-4
j_gene: TRBJ2-5
abundance: few
d_gene: NA
CDR3nt: TGTGCCAGCAGTCTCGCCGGGAGCTCCTACAATGAGCAGTACTTC
CDR3aa: CASSLAGSSYNEQYF

v_gene: TRBV25-1
j_gene: TRBJ1-1
abundance: few
d_gene: TRBD1
CDR3nt: TGTGCCAGCAGACAGGGGACTGAAGCTTTCTTT
CDR3aa: CASRQGTEAFF

v_gene: TRBV20-1
j_gene: TRBJ2-5
abundance: few
d_gene: NA
CDR3nt: TGCAGTGCTAGGGCGCGAGGGGAGACCCAGTACTTC
CDR3aa: CSARARGETQYF

v_gene: TRBV5-6
j_gene: TRBJ1-2
abundance: NA
d_gene: TRBD1
CDR3nt: TGTGCCAGCAGCCCAAAGACAGGGCCTTATGGCTACACCTTC
CDR3aa: CASSPKTGPYGYTF

v_gene: TRBV20-1
j_gene: TRBJ2-7
abundance: NA
d_gene: TRBD2
CDR3nt: TGCAGTGCTAGACCGGGACTAGCGGCTTACGAGCAGTACTTC
CDR3aa: CSARPGLAAYEQYF

v_gene: TRBV20-1
j_gene: TRBJ2-3
abundance: NA
d_gene: TRBD2
CDR3nt: TGCAGTGCTGGCCAGACTAGCGGGTACACAGATACGCAGTATTTT
CDR3aa: CSAGQTSGYTDTQYF

v_gene: TRBV6-6
j_gene: TRBJ1-2
abundance: NA
d_gene: NA
CDR3nt: TGTGCCAGCAGACAAACGGGGGGGGACTCGAGTAACTATGGCTACACCTTC
CDR3aa: CASRQTGGDSSNYGYTF

v_gene: TRBV28
j_gene: TRBJ2-3
abundance: many
d_gene: NA
CDR3nt: TGTGCCAGCAGAAAGACTGGCACAGATACGCAGTATTTT
CDR3aa: CASRKTGTDTQYF

v_gene: TRBV12-3/TRBV12-4
j_gene: TRBJ2-1
abundance: NA
d_gene: TRBD2
CDR3nt: TGTGCCAGCAGCCAAGGACTAGCGGGATTTACTGAGCAGTTCTTC
CDR3aa: CASSQGLAGFTEQFF

v_gene: TRBV14
j_gene: TRBJ2-7
abundance: few
d_gene: NA
CDR3nt: TGTGCCAGCAGCCAAGAGTGGGCTCCCGAGGCGAACGAGCAGTACTTC
CDR3aa: CASSQEWAPEANEQYF

v_gene: TRBV4-2
j_gene: TRBJ2-3
abundance: NA
d_gene: TRBD2
CDR3nt: TGTGCCAGCAGCCGCGAAACTAGCGGGAGGCCAGATACGCAGTATTTT
CDR3aa: CASSRETSGRPDTQYF

v_gene: TRBV5-6
j_gene: TRBJ2-1
abundance: once
d_gene: TRBD2
CDR3nt: TGTGCCAGCAGCCTAGCGGGAGGGCCGGCCTACAATGAGCAGTTCTTC
CDR3aa: CASSLAGGPAYNEQFF

v_gene: TRBV2
j_gene: TRBJ2-1
abundance: NA
d_gene: TRBD2
CDR3nt: TGTGCCAGCAGGTCACCGGGACTAGCGGGTCCTGAGCAGTTCTTC
CDR3aa: CASRSPGLAGPEQFF

v_gene: TRBV24-1
j_gene: TRBJ2-7
abundance: NA
d_gene: NA
CDR3nt: TGTGCCACCAGTGAAGGAGGGGACAGCCGCGACGAGCAGTACTTC
CDR3aa: CATSEGGDSRDEQYF

v_gene: TRBV10-3
j_gene: TRBJ2-6
abundance: NA
d_gene: TRBD2
CDR3nt: TGTGCCATCAGTGAGCCAGGGACTAGGGGCTCTGGGGCCAACGTCCTGACTTTC
CDR3aa: CAISEPGTRGSGANVLTF

v_gene: TRBV20-1
j_gene: TRBJ2-4
abundance: NA
d_gene: TRBD2
CDR3nt: TGCAGTGCGGTTTCCGGGACTAGCGGCCCAGAGCAGTACTTC
CDR3aa: CSAVSGTSGPEQYF

v_gene: TRBV29-1
j_gene: TRBJ1-1
abundance: once
d_gene: TRBD1
CDR3nt: TGCAGCGTCCAGACAGGGGTGGGAACTGAAGCTTTCTTT
CDR3aa: CSVQTGVGTEAFF

v_gene: TRBV6-5
j_gene: TRBJ2-3
abundance: few
d_gene: TRBD2
CDR3nt: TGTGCCAGCAGCTCGACTAGCGGGAGAGTAGGGGATACGCAGTATTTT
CDR3aa: CASSSTSGRVGDTQYF

v_gene: TRBV27
j_gene: TRBJ2-7
abundance: NA
d_gene: NA
CDR3nt: TGTGCCAGCAGCCCTCTACCGTCCTACGAGCAGTACTTC
CDR3aa: CASSPLPSYEQYF